The clone carrying this T cell receptor beta chain was picked up one time. The germline V and J ends were trimmed by 9 bases and 4 bases, with 18 bases remaining between them. There are 14 residues in the CDR3. Per the germline V gene, CDR1 is MNHNS and CDR2 is SASEGT. Treatment in this sample: preoperative locoregional IRX-2 cytokine immunotherapy. This sample is part of a study of preoperative IRX-2 immunotherapy in early breast cancer. Assay: immunoSEQ multiplex PCR; the TCRdb copy retains only in-frame clones and omits some. The data hold more than 50,000 clones, with roughly 95% observed a single time.

This specimen was taken from a patient treated with IRX-2 immunotherapy. The sequence was collected from a human donor with breast cancer. This sequence joins TRBV6-1 and TRBJ1-2; D might be TRBD1 (5 bases). For the CDR3, the DNA is TGTGCCAGTAAAACAGGAAGCATGGGCTATGGCTACACCTTC. Residues: CASKTGSMGYGYTF.